This TCR beta chain was recovered during a study of shared clonotypes between healthy human individuals. Study-level background: Three plates each covered CD4 naive and memory; CD8 naive two, CD8 memory one.

Germline CDR1 and CDR2: MNHEY and SMNVEV (reference sequence). The CDR3 has 18 residues. J lost 9 bases, V lost 5 bases, and 16 bases had no gene match. Repertoires were generated with immunoSEQ multiplex PCR, while TCRdb's copy carries only in-frame clones and drops some. The repertoire holds 550,000 to 800,000 clones, with roughly 88% as singletons. A remark on this clone: Its antigen is still unknown.

Study findings and constraints: The expectation was that sequencing depth would affect clonotype sharing among donors.

The chain links TRBV27 to TRBJ2-1; TRBD2 matches at 13 bases. The specimen sequenced was memory CD8+ T cells from PBMCs. As to subset: CD45RO+ cells pooled with CCR7-negative TemRA cells. The origin of this receptor is a young man in good health. Some clones in this sample may be carry-over from other donors' samples. CDR3 sequence (DNA): TGTGCCAGCAGTGCACTAGCGGGAGGGCAAGGCGGGTCGGGTGAGCAGTTCTTC. Translated, it gives CASSALAGGQGGSGEQFF.